The 18 T cell receptor beta chains below all came from one sample that was sequenced in a study of PD-L1 blockade in urothelial cancer. Only in-frame clones appear in the TCRdb table, and some are missing; sequencing was by immunoSEQ multiplex PCR. This sample has tens of thousands of clones, with 82% found just once. The sequencing used PBMCs, collected around atezolizumab (anti-PD-L1) treatment. These receptors originate from a man between 70 and 80 years old with urothelial cancer.

This clone was observed a handful of times. The chain carries TRBV5-3 and TRBJ1-4; perhaps TRBD1 as D (5 bases). TRBV5-3 is given ORF status, its function remaining uncertain. Trimming took 1 base from V and 8 from J, leaving 15 bases between them. The CDR3 runs to 15 residues. The chain's CDR3 is CARSLRERGKEKLFF. The CDR3 nucleotides are TGTGCCAGAAGCTTGAGGGAAAGGGGAAAGGAAAAACTGTTTTTT.

The rearrangement links TRBV29-1 to TRBJ2-7, with D possibly TRBD1 on 6 matching bases. Germline V lookup: CDR1 SQVTM, CDR2 ANQGSEA. V was cut by 5 bases and J by 5 bases, with 10 bases left in between. CDR3 length: 11 amino acids. The CDR3 reads CSVTQGDEQYF. CDR3 coding DNA: TGCAGCGTTACACAGGGTGACGAGCAGTACTTC.

The chain uses TRBV7-2 and TRBJ1-1; 7 positions agree with TRBD1. This CDR3 comprises 12 residues. V was clipped by 5 bases and J by 6 bases; unmatched bases: 3. Germline CDR1 is SGHTA and CDR2 is FQGNSA. CDR3 in DNA: TGTGCCAGCAGCAAAGACAGGGCTGAAGCTTTCTTT. This gives the protein CASSKDRAEAFF.

This rearrangement joins TRBV6-1 to TRBJ1-3, with no clear D. The ends were cut back, 5 bases at V and 1 base at J, with 6 bases in the middle. The CDR3 extends over 13 amino acids. Germline V gene data show CDR1 as MNHNS and CDR2 as SASEGT. CDR3 amino acids: CASSLSSGNTIYF. In DNA form, the CDR3 reads TGTGCCAGCAGTTTGAGTTCTGGAAACACCATATATTTT.

This clone came up a few times. This chain links TRBV19 with TRBJ2-2; TRBD1 matches 9 bases. The CDR3 is 14 amino acids. Germline V CDR1 and CDR2: LNHDA, SQIVND (reference sequence). Losses at the gene ends were 7 bases for V and 7 bases for J; bases not matched to a gene: 7. In nucleotides, the CDR3 is TGTGCCAGTACCCTATCGGACAGGGGCGGGGAGCTGTTTTTT. Translated, it gives CASTLSDRGGELFF.

This chain connects TRBV7-2 to TRBJ2-3; 9 bases are shared with TRBD2. Trimming took 1 base from V and 1 from J; bases not matched to a gene: 3. The CDR3 length is 16 residues. Per the germline V gene, CDR1 is SGHTA and CDR2 is FQGNSA. CDR3 nucleotide sequence: TGTGCCAGCAGCTTAGGTGCTAGCGGGGGCACAGATACGCAGTATTTT. Translated, it gives CASSLGASGGTDTQYF.

The J gene is TRBJ2-1, the V gene TRBV6-5; tentatively, D is TRBD2 (5 bases). The V end was cut by 5 bases, the J end by 10 bases, with 9 bases between. CDR1 is MNHEY, CDR2 SVGAGI, per germline. CDR3 length: 11 residues. The DNA of the CDR3 is TGTGCCAGCAGTGTCGGCGGGGAGCAGTTCTTC. Translation: CASSVGGEQFF.

This sequence joins TRBV19 and TRBJ1-3, with no clear D. Per the germline V gene, CDR1 is LNHDA and CDR2 is SQIVND (reference sequence). CDR3 length: 13 amino acids. Trimming stripped 5 bases from V and 2 bases from J, with 7 bases between. DNA for the CDR3: TGTGCCAGTAGTGCCGCGACTGGAAACACCATATATTTT. Amino acid sequence: CASSAATGNTIYF.

In the case of this clone: The sample holds other DNA sequences that translate to the same CDR3. The genes are TRBV11-3 and TRBJ2-2, with 10 bases lining up with TRBD2. This CDR3 is 16 amino acids long. Germline assignment: CDR1 SGHNT and CDR2 YENEEA. The trim removed 4 bases at V and 5 bases at J, leaving 7 bases unmatched. The CDR3 region has the DNA TGTGCCAGCAGCTCTTTAGCGGGGGGCCGGACCGGGGAGCTGTTTTTT. This translates into CASSSLAGGRTGELFF.

This clone was observed a handful of times. This rearrangement joins TRBV2 to TRBJ1-6; 7 nucleotides match TRBD1. The CDR3 consists of 13 residues. Germline CDR1 is SNHLY and CDR2 is FYNNEI. V lost 8 bases and J lost 7; bases outside the gene matches: 5. CDR3: CASGIRGNSPLHF. The CDR3 DNA follows: TGTGCCAGCGGCATCAGGGGGAATTCACCCCTCCACTTT.

In DNA, the CDR3 is TGTGCCAGCAGCGCGTCCGGGACAGGATATGAAAAACTGTTTTTT. Amino acid sequence: CASSASGTGYEKLFF. J is TRBJ1-4 and V is TRBV9, with 8 nucleotides matching TRBD1. The V gene end was trimmed by 3 bases and the J gene end by 6 bases; junction bases not matched to a gene: 7. Germline V gene lookup returns CDR1 SGDLS and CDR2 YYNGEE. The CDR3 has 15 residues.

V usage is TRBV9 and J usage is TRBJ2-7, with 7 bases identical to TRBD2. The CDR3 contains 16 residues. Germline V lookup: CDR1 SGDLS, CDR2 YYNGEE. V lost 2 bases, J lost 2 bases, and 10 bases stayed unmatched. The CDR3: CASSVRDYGSTYEQYF. CDR3 bases: TGTGCCAGCAGCGTCCGGGACTACGGTTCTACCTACGAGCAGTACTTC.

The rearrangement links TRBV10-3 to TRBJ2-5; D perhaps matches TRBD2 (6 bases). The germline gives CDR1 ENHRY, CDR2 SYGVKD. V lost 4 bases and J 4 bases, leaving 16 bases between the germline ends. The CDR3 consists of 15 residues. Here the CDR3 reads CAISGSSAEVETQYF. The CDR3 DNA sequence: TGTGCCATCAGTGGTTCTAGCGCCGAAGTAGAGACCCAGTACTTC.

This chain uses TRBV9 with TRBJ1-2; D is possibly TRBD1 (5 bases). CDR3 length: 13 residues. Deletions cut 0 bases from V and 4 bases from J, with 7 bases between. CDR1 is SGDLS, CDR2 YYNGEE, per germline. This chain's CDR3 is CASSVDRSYGYTF. CDR3 bases: TGTGCCAGCAGCGTAGACAGGTCCTATGGCTACACCTTC.

The chain is built from TRBV2 and TRBJ2-5; TRBD1 aligns across 7 bases. The CDR3 length is 13 residues. Germline V gene sequence: CDR1 SNHLY, CDR2 FYNNEI. Trimming at V came to 6 bases and at J to 1 base, leaving 2 bases not matched to a gene. CDR3 nucleotides: TGTGCCAGCAGCCGGACAGGCCAAGAGACCCAGTACTTC. Amino acid sequence: CASSRTGQETQYF.

The sample holds a few counts of this clone. The chain uses TRBV7-9 and TRBJ2-7, with TRBD2 as a possible D gene (6 bases). The germline V gene encodes CDR1 SEHNR and CDR2 FQNEAQ (reference sequence). This CDR3 has 14 amino acids. Trimming left V 0 bases short and J 6 bases short, with 12 bases between. The CDR3, as DNA: TGTGCCAGCAGCTTAGCCCGGGAGTTTCGCGAGCAGTACTTC. Its protein product is CASSLAREFREQYF. The variable domain in full, completed from reference TRBV7-9 and TRBJ2-7, reads DTGVSQNPRHKITKRGQNVTFRCDPISEHNRLYWYRQTLGQGPEFLTYFQNEAQLEKSRLLSDRFSAERPKGSFSTLEIQRTEQGDSAMYLCASSLAREFREQYFGPGTRLTVT.

V is TRBV18 and J is TRBJ1-1; D remains unclear. In germline, CDR1 is KGHSH, CDR2 LQKENI. V was pared by 1 base and J by 4 bases, with 7 bases between. This CDR3 spans 13 amino acids. CDR3 loop: CASSPRASTEAFF. DNA for the CDR3: TGTGCCAGCTCACCACGGGCCAGCACTGAAGCTTTCTTT.

The J gene is TRBJ2-1, the V gene TRBV7-3; 8 bases line up with TRBD2. V dropped 2 bases and J dropped 6; count of bases not matched to a gene: 12. This CDR3 is built from 17 residues. Germline V gene sequence: CDR1 SGHTA, CDR2 FQGTGA. CDR3 protein: CASSLFGGAGELNEQFF. The CDR3 DNA reads TGTGCCAGCAGCTTATTTGGCGGAGCGGGAGAGCTCAATGAGCAGTTCTTC. The full variable domain, in which reference TRBV7-3 and TRBJ2-1 provide the parts outside the CDR3, is GAGVSQTPSNKVTEKGKYVELRCDPISGHTALYWYRQSLGQGPEFLIYFQGTGAADDSGLPNDRFFAVRPEGSVSTLKIQRTERGDSAVYLCASSLFGGAGELNEQFFGPGTRLTVL.